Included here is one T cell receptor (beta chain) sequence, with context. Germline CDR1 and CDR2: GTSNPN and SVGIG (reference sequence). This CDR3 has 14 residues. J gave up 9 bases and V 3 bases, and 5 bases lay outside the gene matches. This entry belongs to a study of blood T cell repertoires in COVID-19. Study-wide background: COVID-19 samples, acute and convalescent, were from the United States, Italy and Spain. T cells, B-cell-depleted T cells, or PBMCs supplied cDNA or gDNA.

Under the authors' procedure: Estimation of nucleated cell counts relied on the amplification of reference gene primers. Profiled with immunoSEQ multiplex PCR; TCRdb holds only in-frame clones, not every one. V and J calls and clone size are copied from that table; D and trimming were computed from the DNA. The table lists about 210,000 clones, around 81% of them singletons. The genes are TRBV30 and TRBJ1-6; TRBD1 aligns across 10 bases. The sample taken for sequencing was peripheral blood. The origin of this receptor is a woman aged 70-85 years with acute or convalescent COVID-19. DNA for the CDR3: TGTGCCTGGAGCCGGACAGGGGGAGGTTCACCCCTCCACTTT. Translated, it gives CAWSRTGGGSPLHF.